The 23 T cell receptor beta chains below come from one sample, sequenced in a study of T-cell reconstitution after alpha-beta-depleted transplantation in children. Unique molecular identifiers were built into the TCRbeta library. TCRdb fed the PCR reads into MiXCR, producing one record per CDR3 protein. The table includes a few hundred thousand distinct CDR3 sequences, 11% detected once. Sequencing was performed on PBMCs, taken before TCRalphabeta/CD19-depleted stem cell transplant. The receptors here all came from a child under two years old with acute myeloid leukemia, due to receive a stem cell transplant.

This clonotype was recorded a few times. The genes are TRBV7-8 and TRBJ2-1, with D possibly TRBD1 on 6 matching bases. CDR1 is SGHVS, CDR2 FQNEAQ, per germline. V lost 6 bases, J lost 1 base, and 16 bases lay in between. The CDR3 runs 16 residues. The CDR3 here is CASRPDTGNSYNEQFF. As DNA, the CDR3 is TGTGCCAGCAGGCCTGATACAGGGAATTCCTACAATGAGCAGTTCTTC.

This clonotype showed up just a few times. The gene calls are TRBV7-6 and TRBJ2-7, with 10 bases matching TRBD2. CDR1 and CDR2 (germline): SGHVS, FNYEAQ. The CDR3 contains 15 residues. V shed 5 bases and J 7 bases; nucleotides not matched to a gene: 11. DNA of the CDR3: TGTGCCAGCAGCATCACCGGGACTAGCGCCCCGGAGCAGTACTTC. Its protein product is CASSITGTSAPEQYF.

There are many counts of this clonotype. V and J are TRBV11-2 and TRBJ2-5, with D maybe TRBD1 (5 bases). V dropped 6 bases and J dropped 4 bases, with 9 bases sitting between them. Germline values: CDR1 SGHAT, CDR2 FQNNGV. This CDR3 has 12 residues. CDR3 DNA sequence: TGTGCCAGCAGTTTTCAGGGAGAGACCCAGTACTTC. Encoded protein: CASSFQGETQYF.

This clonotype was picked up many times. This rearrangement joins TRBV27 to TRBJ1-1; the D is unclear. Germline V gene data show CDR1 as MNHEY and CDR2 as SMNVEV (reference sequence). The CDR3 has 14 residues. V shed 1 base and J shed 1 base, with 7 bases lying between them. DNA of the CDR3: TGTGCCAGCAGTTTATACTCAGGGAACACTGAAGCTTTCTTT. Protein sequence: CASSLYSGNTEAFF.

This clonotype was seen ten or more times. The rearrangement joins TRBV29-1 to TRBJ1-2; 8 positions agree with TRBD1. Germline assignment: CDR1 SQVTM and CDR2 ANQGSEA. The V gene end was trimmed by 4 bases and the J gene end by 3 bases; junction bases not matched to a gene: 10. The CDR3 is made up of 15 amino acids. CDR3 DNA sequence: TGCAGCGTTGCCCAGGGGGGACAGGACTACTATGGCTACACCTTC. This codes for CSVAQGGQDYYGYTF.

This clonotype was observed many times. V gene TRBV20-1 combines with J gene TRBJ1-5; maybe TRBD1 (5 bases). This CDR3 comprises 13 residues. Germline CDR1 reads DFQATT; CDR2 reads SNEGSKA (reference sequence). V was clipped by 6 bases and J by 7 bases, with 16 bases between them. The CDR3 here is CSAQQGARQPQHF. The CDR3 DNA is TGCAGTGCGCAGCAAGGGGCTAGACAGCCCCAGCATTTT.

In its sample, this clonotype was seen a few times. V is TRBV28 and J is TRBJ2-1, with TRBD1 matching over 7 bases. V trimming: 1 base; J trimming: 12 bases; junction bases outside the gene matches: 9. The CDR3 contains 14 residues. CDR1 is MDHEN, CDR2 SYDVKM, per germline. This CDR3 is CASSLYGTASGQFF. CDR3 DNA sequence: TGTGCCAGCAGTTTATACGGGACAGCTTCAGGGCAGTTCTTC.

This clonotype has a count of ten or more. The CDR3 protein is CASSPSSGQAAYEQYF. CDR3 sequence (DNA): TGTGCCAGCTCACCGTCGTCGGGACAGGCGGCCTACGAGCAGTACTTC. V is TRBV18 and J is TRBJ2-7; 8 nucleotides agree with TRBD1. Germline V CDR1 and CDR2: KGHSH, LQKENI. The CDR3 runs 16 residues. With 3 bases clipped from V and 2 bases from J, the junction kept 9 bases outside the gene matches.

Ten or more counts support this clonotype. The chain joins TRBV7-9 to TRBJ1-5; TRBD1 matches at 8 bases. The J segment lost 7 bases and the V segment lost 2 bases, leaving 10 bases of the junction unmatched. The CDR3 covers 16 residues. CDR1 SEHNR and CDR2 FQNEAQ come from the germline V gene (reference sequence). The CDR3 bases are TGTGCCAGCAGCTTATGGGGCAGGGGGCGGGAACAGCCCCAGCATTTT. This encodes CASSLWGRGREQPQHF.

The chain uses TRBV11-3 and TRBJ2-5; no firm D call. From germline, CDR1 is SGHNT and CDR2 YENEEA. The CDR3 contains 15 residues. Trimming removed 4 bases from V and 2 bases from J, with 14 bases in between. The CDR3 DNA follows: TGTGCCAGCAGCTCCCGTCGGCAAATTCAAGAGACCCAGTACTTC. Translated: CASSSRRQIQETQYF.

There are many counts of this clonotype. The chain uses TRBV5-1 and TRBJ1-2; no definite D call. The V gene lost 0 bases and the J gene lost 2 bases, with 11 bases spanning the gap. This CDR3 is built from 15 residues. Germline V gene data show CDR1 as SGHRS and CDR2 as YFSETQ. The CDR3 reads CASSLAGAGNYGYTF. Here the CDR3 DNA reads TGCGCCAGCAGCTTGGCCGGTGCGGGGAACTATGGCTACACCTTC.

This clonotype was counted at least ten times. The chain is built from TRBV29-1 and TRBJ2-7; possibly TRBD2 for D (5 bases). V lost 4 bases and J 1 base, leaving 11 bases between the germline ends. This CDR3 comprises 13 residues. The germline V gene has CDR1 SQVTM and CDR2 ANQGSEA. CDR3: CSVVGGVSYEQYF. As DNA, the CDR3 is TGCAGCGTTGTTGGAGGAGTTTCCTACGAGCAGTACTTC.

This clonotype has at least ten counts. The V and J genes are TRBV20-1 and TRBJ2-3; TRBD1 is a possible D gene (6 bases). Per germline, CDR1 DFQATT and CDR2 SNEGSKA (reference sequence). With 6 bases removed from V and 5 bases from J, the gap between germline ends came to 9 bases. The CDR3 covers 11 residues. CDR3: CSAARGDTQYF. For the CDR3, the DNA is TGCAGTGCAGCCAGGGGAGATACGCAGTATTTT.

Ten or more counts support this clonotype. The gene calls are TRBV9 and TRBJ2-3; D possibly corresponds to TRBD2 (6 bases). V gave up 4 bases and J gave up 0 bases, with 15 bases separating them. Germline CDR1 is SGDLS and CDR2 is YYNGEE. The CDR3 is 16 amino acids. Here the CDR3 DNA reads TGTGCCAGCAGCCCCCGCCCCGGGACTAGCACAGATACGCAGTATTTT. This sequence encodes CASSPRPGTSTDTQYF.

This clonotype was picked up many times. This sequence joins TRBV5-1 and TRBJ2-1; D ambiguous. The CDR3 loop spans 16 amino acids. The V and J ends lost 4 bases and 1 base respectively, with 15 bases between them. Germline V gives CDR1 SGHRS, CDR2 YFSETQ. The CDR3 here is CASSLTRPSSYNEQFF. CDR3 nucleotide sequence: TGCGCCAGCAGCCTTACTCGCCCCTCATCCTACAATGAGCAGTTCTTC. The full variable domain, with the rest looked up from reference TRBV5-1 and TRBJ2-1, is KAGVTQTPRYLIKTRGQQVTLSCSPISGHRSVSWYQQTPGQGLQFLFEYFSETQRNKGNFPGRFSGRQFSNSRSEMNVSTLELGDSALYLCASSLTRPSSYNEQFFGPGTRLTVL.

At least ten counts were recorded for this clonotype. This chain uses TRBV5-6 with TRBJ2-1; 11 bases align to TRBD2. V shed 1 base, J shed 0 bases, and the junction held 6 bases outside the gene matches. Germline loops: CDR1 SGHDT, CDR2 YYEEEE. The CDR3 covers 18 residues. In nucleotides, the CDR3 is TGTGCCAGCAGCTTGATAGCGGGAGGGCCCTTCTCCTACAATGAGCAGTTCTTC. It yields the protein CASSLIAGGPFSYNEQFF. Filled out from reference TRBV5-6 and TRBJ2-1, the complete variable domain reads DAGVTQSPTHLIKTRGQQVTLRCSPKSGHDTVSWYQQALGQGPQFIFQYYEEEERQRGNFPDRFSGHQFPNYSSELNVNALLLGDSALYLCASSLIAGGPFSYNEQFFGPGTRLTVL.

Note on this clonotype: A much larger clone sits a single nucleotide away, making a read error possible. The chain uses TRBV20-1 and TRBJ2-1, with D perhaps given as TRBD1 or TRBD2 (6 bases each). Germline assignment: CDR1 DFQATT and CDR2 SNEGSKA (reference sequence). This CDR3 region has 13 residues. The CDR3 sequence: CSAKTRGHNEPFF. DNA for the CDR3: TGCAGTGCTAAAACCCGGGGGCACAATGAGCCGTTCTTC.

The gene calls are TRBV6-2 or TRBV6-3 and TRBJ1-6; D unresolved. Germline CDR1 and CDR2: MNHEY and SVGEGT. The CDR3 totals 18 residues. V lost 6 bases and J 0 bases, leaving 18 bases between the germline ends. The CDR3 nucleotides read TGTGCCAGCAGACCCAGGACCGTCGGCAGCTCCTATAATTCACCCCTCCACTTT. Its protein product is CASRPRTVGSSYNSPLHF.

Here the CDR3 reads CASSTTGATGELFF. In nucleotides, the CDR3 is TGTGCCAGTAGTACCACAGGTGCCACCGGGGAGCTGTTTTTT. This chain joins TRBV19 and TRBJ2-2; D may be TRBD1 (5 bases). Germline V gene sequence: CDR1 LNHDA, CDR2 SQIVND (reference sequence). There are 14 residues in the CDR3. V dropped 4 bases and J dropped 4 bases, with 10 bases sitting between them.

This clonotype was found many times. V is TRBV7-2 and J is TRBJ2-3, with unresolved D. Between the trimmed V and J ends, which lost 0 bases and 11 bases, there was a span of 6 bases. Germline-derived CDR1 and CDR2 are SGHTA and FQGNSA. This CDR3 comprises 11 residues. The CDR3, as DNA: TGTGCCAGCAGCTTAGCGGTGGTGCAGTATTTT. Its protein product is CASSLAVVQYF.

This clonotype was observed a few times. The gene calls are TRBV5-1 and TRBJ1-4; TRBD1 matches at 7 bases. The CDR3 runs 15 residues. Per germline, CDR1 SGHRS and CDR2 YFSETQ. Losses at the gene ends were 0 bases for V and 6 bases for J; bases not matched to a gene: 5. The CDR3 loop is CASSLAGRGDEKLFF. In DNA form, the CDR3 reads TGCGCCAGCAGCTTGGCGGGCAGGGGGGATGAAAAACTGTTTTTT.

This clonotype occurred many times. The V and J genes are TRBV28 and TRBJ2-7, with 7 nucleotides matching TRBD1. Germline V CDR1 and CDR2: MDHEN, SYDVKM. The CDR3 sequence is 15 residues long. Trimming at V came to 4 bases and at J to 3 bases, leaving 9 bases not matched to a gene. The CDR3 DNA reads TGTGCCAGCAGTTCCCCGACAGGGACAAACTACGAGCAGTACTTC. Translation: CASSSPTGTNYEQYF.

This clonotype was counted many times. The chain couples TRBV29-1 to TRBJ2-7; weak D call: TRBD2 (6 bases). Germline assignment: CDR1 SQVTM and CDR2 ANQGSEA. This CDR3 spans 15 amino acids. Trimming stripped 0 bases from V and 2 bases from J, with 14 bases between. CDR3 nucleotides: TGCAGCGTTGAAGATGGGGGGAAATATGCCTACGAGCAGTACTTC. This translates into CSVEDGGKYAYEQYF.